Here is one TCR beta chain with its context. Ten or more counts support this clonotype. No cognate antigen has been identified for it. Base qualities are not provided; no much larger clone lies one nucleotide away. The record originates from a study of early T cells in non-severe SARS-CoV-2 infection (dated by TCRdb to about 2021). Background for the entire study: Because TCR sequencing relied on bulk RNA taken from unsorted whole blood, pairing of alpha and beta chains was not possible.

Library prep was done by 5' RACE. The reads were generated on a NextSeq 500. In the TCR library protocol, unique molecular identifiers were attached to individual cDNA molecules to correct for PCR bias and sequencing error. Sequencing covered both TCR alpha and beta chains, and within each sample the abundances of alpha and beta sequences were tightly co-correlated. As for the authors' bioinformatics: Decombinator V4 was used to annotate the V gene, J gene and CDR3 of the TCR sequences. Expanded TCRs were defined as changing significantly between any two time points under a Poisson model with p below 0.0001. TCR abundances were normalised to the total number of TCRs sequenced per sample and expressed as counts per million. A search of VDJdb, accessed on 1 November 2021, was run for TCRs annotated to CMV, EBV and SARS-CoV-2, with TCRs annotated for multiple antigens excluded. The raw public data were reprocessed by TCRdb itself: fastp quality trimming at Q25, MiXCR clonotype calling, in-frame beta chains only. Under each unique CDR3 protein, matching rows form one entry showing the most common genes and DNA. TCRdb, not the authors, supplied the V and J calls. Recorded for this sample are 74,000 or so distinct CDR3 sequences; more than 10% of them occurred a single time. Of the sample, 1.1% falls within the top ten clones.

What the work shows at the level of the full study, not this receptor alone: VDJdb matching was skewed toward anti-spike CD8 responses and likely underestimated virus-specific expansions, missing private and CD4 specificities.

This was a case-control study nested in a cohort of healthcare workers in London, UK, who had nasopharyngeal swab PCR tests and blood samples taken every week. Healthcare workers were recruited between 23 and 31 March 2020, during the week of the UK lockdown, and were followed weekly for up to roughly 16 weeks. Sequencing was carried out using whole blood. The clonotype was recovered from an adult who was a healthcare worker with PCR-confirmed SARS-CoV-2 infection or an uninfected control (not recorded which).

The DNA sequence is as follows: TGTGCCAGCAGTTGGGACAGGGGAAACTACAATGAGCAGTTCTTC. Its protein is CASSWDRGNYNEQFF. In this chain, TRBV6-2 or TRBV6-3 is recombined with TRBJ2-1; 10 central nucleotides agree with TRBD1. V is trimmed back by 4 bases and J by 3 bases, and the junction contains 3 bases that no gene match accounts for. The CDR3 numbers 15 residues from cysteine through phenylalanine. Only the CDR3 DNA is retained, 45 bases long and in frame from the first base. The CDR1 and CDR2 encoded by the germline V gene are MNHEY and SVGEGT.